This T cell receptor (beta chain) was recovered during a study of blood T cell repertoires in COVID-19. Overall study: The samples span acute and convalescent COVID-19 from the United States, Italy and Spain.

This CDR3 comprises 16 residues. Trimming removed 6 bases at V and 10 bases at J, with 25 bases between. Per germline, CDR1 ENHRY and CDR2 SYGVKD. In the original analysis: Amplification of reference gene primers was used by the study to estimate nucleated cell counts. Some clones are missing from TCRdb's copy, which holds only in-frame ones; the method was immunoSEQ multiplex PCR. V and J calls and clone size follow that table, whereas D and trimming were derived from the DNA. The sample carries some 140,000 clones, 80% to 90% recorded once. This clonotype was sampled from a man between 50 and 59 years old with active or convalescent COVID-19. The V call is TRBV10-3, the J call TRBJ1-5, with D unclear. Sequencing input: peripheral blood. The CDR3 protein is CAIRKNSTSSLGPQHF. CDR3 DNA: TGTGCCATCAGAAAAAACTCGACCTCATCTCTGGGCCCCCAGCATTTT.